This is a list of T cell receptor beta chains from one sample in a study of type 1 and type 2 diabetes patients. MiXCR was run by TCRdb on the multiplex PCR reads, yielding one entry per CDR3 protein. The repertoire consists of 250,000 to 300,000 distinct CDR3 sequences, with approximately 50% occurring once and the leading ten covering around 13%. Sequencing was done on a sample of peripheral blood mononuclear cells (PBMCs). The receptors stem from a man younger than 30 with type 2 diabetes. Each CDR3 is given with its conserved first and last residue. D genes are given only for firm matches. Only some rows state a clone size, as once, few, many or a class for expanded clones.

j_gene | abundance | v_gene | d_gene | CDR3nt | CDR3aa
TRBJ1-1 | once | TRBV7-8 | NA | TGTGCCAGCAGCTTAGGCAGGGCAGCTATGAACACTGAAGCTTTCTTT | CASSLGRAAMNTEAFF
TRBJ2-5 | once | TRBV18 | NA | TGTGCCAGCTCATCACCGGAAGGAGAGACCCAGTACTTC | CASSSPEGETQYF
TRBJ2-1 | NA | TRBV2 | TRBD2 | TGTGCCACCTCGGGACTAGCGAAAGGGGGTGAGCAGTTCTTC | CATSGLAKGGEQFF
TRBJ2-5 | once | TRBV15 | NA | TGTGCCACCAGCGGAGAAGAGACCCAGTACTTC | CATSGEETQYF
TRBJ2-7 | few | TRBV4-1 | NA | TGCGCCAGCAGCCAAGATTTCGGCGACCCTAGACAAGGGACTTCCCCCTACGAGCAGTACTTC | CASSQDFGDPRQGTSPYEQYF
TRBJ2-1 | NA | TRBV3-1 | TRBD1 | TGTGCCAGCAGCCAAGTCTGGACAGGATACAATGAGCAGTTCTTC | CASSQVWTGYNEQFF
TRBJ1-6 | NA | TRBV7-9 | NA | TGTGCCAGCAGCGCGGAATCCCGGAGCTCCTATAATTCACCCCTCCACTTT | CASSAESRSSYNSPLHF
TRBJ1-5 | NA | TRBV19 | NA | TGTGCCAGTACGGATTATAGCAATCAGCCCCAGCATTTT | CASTDYSNQPQHF
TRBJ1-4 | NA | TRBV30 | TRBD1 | TGTGCCTGGAGTGCAGACAGGGGTGAAAAACTGTTTTTT | CAWSADRGEKLFF
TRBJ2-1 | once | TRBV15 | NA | TGTGCCACCAGCAGGCGGGGTCCATACAATGAGCAGTTCTTC | CATSRRGPYNEQFF
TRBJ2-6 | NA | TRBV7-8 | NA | TGTGCCAGCAGCTTAGCCCGGCCCGGGGCCAACGTCCTGACTTTC | CASSLARPGANVLTF
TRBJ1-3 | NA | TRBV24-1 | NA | TGTGCCACCAGTGACGTGGGTGGATACACCATATATTTT | CATSDVGGYTIYF
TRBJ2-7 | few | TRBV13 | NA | TGTGCCAGCAGCTTATCCCCCCACGAGCAGTACTTC | CASSLSPHEQYF
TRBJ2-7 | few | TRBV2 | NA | TGTGCCAGCAGTGAAGGACAGCAAATACTAACCTACGAGCAGTACTTC | CASSEGQQILTYEQYF
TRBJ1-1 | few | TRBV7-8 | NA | TGTGCCAGCAGCTTAGCGCAAGGGTCTTCTGAAGCTTTCTTT | CASSLAQGSSEAFF
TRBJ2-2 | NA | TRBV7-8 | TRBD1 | TGTGCCAGCAGCAAAGGGACAGGGGGCCTCACCGGGGAGCTGTTTTTT | CASSKGTGGLTGELFF
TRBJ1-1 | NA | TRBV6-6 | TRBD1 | TGTGCCAGCAGTGAAGGGACAGGGGGCACTGAAGCTTTCTTT | CASSEGTGGTEAFF
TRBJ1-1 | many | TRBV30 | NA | TGTGCCTGGAATCAGGCGAACACTGAAGCTTTCTTT | CAWNQANTEAFF
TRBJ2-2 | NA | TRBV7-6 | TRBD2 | TGTGCCAGCAGCTTAGGTGCGGGGGCCGGGGAGCTGTTTTTT | CASSLGAGAGELFF
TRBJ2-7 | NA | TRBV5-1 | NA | TGCGCCAGCGGCCCCGGGACATTTTCCTACGAGCAGTACTTC | CASGPGTFSYEQYF
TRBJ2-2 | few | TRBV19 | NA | TGTGCCAGTCCCGGACACACCGGGGAGCTGTTTTTT | CASPGHTGELFF
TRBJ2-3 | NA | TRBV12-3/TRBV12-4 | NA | TGTGCCAGCAGTTTAAACACTTTCACAGATACGCAGTATTTT | CASSLNTFTDTQYF
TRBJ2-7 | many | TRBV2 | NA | TGTGCCAGCAGGGCAGGGTTGGACGAGCAGTACTTC | CASRAGLDEQYF
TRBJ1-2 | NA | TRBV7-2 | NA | TGTGCCAGCAGCCAAACTCTTCGGGACACAGTACCCTCTAACTATGGCTACACCTTC | CASSQTLRDTVPSNYGYTF
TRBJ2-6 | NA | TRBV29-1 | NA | TGCAGCGTTGAATACGGGGCCAACGTCCTGACTTTC | CSVEYGANVLTF
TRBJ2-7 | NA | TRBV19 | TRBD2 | TGTGCCAGTAGTCCCGGTAGCGGGGCTACCTACGAGCAGTACTTC | CASSPGSGATYEQYF
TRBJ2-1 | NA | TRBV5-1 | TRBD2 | TGCGCCAGCAGCATTAGCGGGATTACCTACAATGAGCAGTTCTTC | CASSISGITYNEQFF
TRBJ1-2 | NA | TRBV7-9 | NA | TGTGCCAGCAGCTTAGATCGCAGGGTTGCCTATGGCTACACCTTC | CASSLDRRVAYGYTF
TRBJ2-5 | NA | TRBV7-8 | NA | TGTGCCAGCAGCTCCTTAGGTGGGACCCAGTACTTC | CASSSLGGTQYF
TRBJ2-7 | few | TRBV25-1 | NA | TGTGCCAGCAGCCGGGGGAGCTCCTACGAGCAGTACTTC | CASSRGSSYEQYF
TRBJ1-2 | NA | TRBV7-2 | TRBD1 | TGTGCCAGCAGCTACTATAGGGACAGTAACTATGGCTACACCTTC | CASSYYRDSNYGYTF
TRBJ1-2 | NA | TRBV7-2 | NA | TGTGCCAGCAGCTTACAGGGAGGGACCTTCTATGGCTACACCTTC | CASSLQGGTFYGYTF
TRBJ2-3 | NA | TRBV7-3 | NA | TGTGCCAGCAGCCGTTCATCCGCCTACACAGATACGCAGTATTTT | CASSRSSAYTDTQYF
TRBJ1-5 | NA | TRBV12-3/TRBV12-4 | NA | TGTGCCAGCAGGACCGGGGCGTACAATCAGCCCCAGCATTTT | CASRTGAYNQPQHF
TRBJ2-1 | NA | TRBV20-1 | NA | TGCAGTGCTAGGGAACGGGGGCTCCCAAGCTCCTACAATGAGCAGTTCTTC | CSARERGLPSSYNEQFF
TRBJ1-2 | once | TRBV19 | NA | TGTGCCAGTAGTATATCGAACAGATACTATGGCTACACCTTC | CASSISNRYYGYTF
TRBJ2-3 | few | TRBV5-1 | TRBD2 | TGCGCCAGCAGCATGACTAGCGGGAGGGCTTACACAGATACGCAGTATTTT | CASSMTSGRAYTDTQYF
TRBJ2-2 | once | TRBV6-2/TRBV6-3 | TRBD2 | TGTGCCAGCAGTTACAGAACTAGCGGGGTGGACACCGGGGAGCTGTTTTTT | CASSYRTSGVDTGELFF
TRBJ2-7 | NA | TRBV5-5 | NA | TGTGCCAGCAGCTTGGGAGGGGGGGGACCCTACGAGCAGTACTTC | CASSLGGGGPYEQYF
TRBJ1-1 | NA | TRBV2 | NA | TGTGCCAGCAGCCACAAGCCAGCACGGGTCAACGCCCCTGAAGCTTTCTTT | CASSHKPARVNAPEAFF
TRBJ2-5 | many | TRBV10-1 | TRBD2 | TGCGCCATCATAGAGCGGGGGGAGTTCCAAGAGACCCAGTACTTC | CAIIERGEFQETQYF
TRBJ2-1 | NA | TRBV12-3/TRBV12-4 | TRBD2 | TGTGCCAGCAGTCAGACTAGCGGGGGTGCCAATGAGCAGTTCTTC | CASSQTSGGANEQFF
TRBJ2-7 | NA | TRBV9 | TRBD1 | TGTGCCAGCAGCGTAGGTGAGGACAGGGTCTACGAGCAGTACTTC | CASSVGEDRVYEQYF
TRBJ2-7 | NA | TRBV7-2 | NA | TGTGCCAGCAGCTTAGTTGCTCAATCCTACGAGCAGTACTTC | CASSLVAQSYEQYF
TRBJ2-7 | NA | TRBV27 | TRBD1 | TGTGCCAGCAGTGAACGGGACAGGGAACCCTACGAGCAGTACTTC | CASSERDREPYEQYF
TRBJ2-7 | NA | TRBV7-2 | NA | TGTGCCAGCAGGGGAATCTACGAGCAGTACTTC | CASRGIYEQYF
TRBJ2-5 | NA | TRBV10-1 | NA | TGTGCCATCAGTGACGGACAGCGGGGTCAAGAGACCCAGTACTTC | CAISDGQRGQETQYF
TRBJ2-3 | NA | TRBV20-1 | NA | TGCAGCGCTTGGGGAGGATATACGCAGTATTTT | CSAWGGYTQYF
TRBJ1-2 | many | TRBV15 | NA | TGTGCCACCAGCCCTACAATCCTGACGCATGTATGGTGGGGCTACACCTTC | CATSPTILTHVWWGYTF
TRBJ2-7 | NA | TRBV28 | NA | TGTGCCAGCAGCATAGGGGGAGTTTGGAGGGCGCAGTACTTC | CASSIGGVWRAQYF
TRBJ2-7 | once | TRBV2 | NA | TGTGCCAGCAGGCCGGAATCCTACGAGCAGTACTTC | CASRPESYEQYF
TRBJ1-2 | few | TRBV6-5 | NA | TGTGCCAGCAGATTACGTTGGGACGTCGCCTATGGCTACACCTTC | CASRLRWDVAYGYTF
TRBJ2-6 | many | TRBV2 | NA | TGTGCCAGCAAAGACAGTTCTGGGGCCAACGTCCTGACTTTC | CASKDSSGANVLTF
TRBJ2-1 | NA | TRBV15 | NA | TGTGCCACCAGCAGAGGGCCGGGCAGCGCTTCGGATAATGAGCAGTTCTTC | CATSRGPGSASDNEQFF
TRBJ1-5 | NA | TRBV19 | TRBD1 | TGTGCCAGTACCGGGGGGCAGGGGGTACGCGGGCCCCAGCATTTT | CASTGGQGVRGPQHF
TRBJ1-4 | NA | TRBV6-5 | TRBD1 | TGTGCCAGCAGGACAGGGGCGGCTAATGAAAAACTGTTTTTT | CASRTGAANEKLFF
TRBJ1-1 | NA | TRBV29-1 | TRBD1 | TGCAGCGTCGGACAGGGGGCAACTGAAGCTTTCTTT | CSVGQGATEAFF